This TCR beta chain was retrieved from a study of OX40 agonist ivuxolimab in advanced cancers. CDR3 length: 16 residues. The ends were cut back, 1 base at V and 4 bases at J, with 16 bases in the middle. The germline V gene encodes CDR1 SGHTA and CDR2 FQGNSA. Clones were sequenced by immunoSEQ multiplex PCR, and TCRdb holds only the in-frame ones, with some missing. The sample lists about 150,000 clones, 75% to 95% occurring once. The sequence derives from an adult with an advanced solid tumor such as melanoma, head and neck, liver or kidney cancer. This specimen consisted of CD4+ or CD8+ T cells sorted from blood, obtained in a trial of the OX40 agonist ivuxolimab. The J gene is TRBJ2-5, the V gene TRBV7-2, with a possible D match to TRBD1 (5 bases). CDR3 protein: CASSLGQGALGETQYF. The CDR3 coding sequence is TGTGCCAGCAGCTTAGGTCAGGGTGCGTTGGGAGAGACCCAGTACTTC.